The clone carrying this T cell receptor beta chain is labeled as large. Only in-frame clones appear in the TCRdb table, and some are missing; sequencing was by immunoSEQ multiplex PCR. The table lists about 3,600 clones, roughly 35% of them singletons, with roughly 32% in the top ten. Described treatment: randomized to nivolumab then ipilimumab (arm A) or the reverse (arm B). This entry comes from a study of sequential checkpoint blockade in melanoma. The length of the CDR3 is 15 residues. Per the germline V gene, CDR1 is SGHNT and CDR2 is YENEEA. With 0 bases clipped from V and 3 bases from J, the junction kept 0 bases outside the gene matches.

The material was tumor tissue (inferred from file names), obtained from a patient given nivolumab and ipilimumab in sequence. This receptor was obtained from a human donor with melanoma. The chain combines TRBV11-3 with TRBJ2-5, with 11 bases identical to TRBD2. This CDR3 reads CASSLELAGEETQYF. CDR3 sequence (DNA): TGTGCCAGCAGCTTAGAACTAGCGGGAGAAGAGACCCAGTACTTC.